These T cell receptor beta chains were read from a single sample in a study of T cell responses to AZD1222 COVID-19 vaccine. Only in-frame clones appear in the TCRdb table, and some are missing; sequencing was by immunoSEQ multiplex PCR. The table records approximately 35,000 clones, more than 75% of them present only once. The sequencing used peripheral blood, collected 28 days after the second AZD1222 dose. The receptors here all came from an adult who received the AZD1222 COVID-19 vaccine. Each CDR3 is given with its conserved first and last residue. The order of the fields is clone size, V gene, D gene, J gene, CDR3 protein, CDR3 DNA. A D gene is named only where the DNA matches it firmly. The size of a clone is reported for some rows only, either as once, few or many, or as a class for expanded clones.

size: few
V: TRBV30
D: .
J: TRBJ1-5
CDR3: CAWSPGGRGRLSNQPQHF
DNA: TGTGCCTGGAGCCCCGGGGGGAGGGGCCGTCTGAGCAATCAGCCCCAGCATTTT

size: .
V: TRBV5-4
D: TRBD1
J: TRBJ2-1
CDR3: CASSQTTQGDEQFF
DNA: TGTGCCAGCAGCCAGACAACCCAGGGGGATGAGCAGTTCTTC

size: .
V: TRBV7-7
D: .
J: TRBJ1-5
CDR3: CASMSGNQPQHF
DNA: TGTGCCAGCATGTCCGGCAATCAGCCCCAGCATTTT

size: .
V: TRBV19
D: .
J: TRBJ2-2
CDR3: CASSIAGRELFF
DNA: TGTGCCAGTAGTATAGCGGGGAGGGAGCTGTTTTTT

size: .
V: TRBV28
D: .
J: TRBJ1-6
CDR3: CASSFSHYNSPLHF
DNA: TGTGCCAGCAGTTTTAGTCACTATAATTCACCCCTCCACTTT

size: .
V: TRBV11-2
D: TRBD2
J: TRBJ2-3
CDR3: CASSAYGAGVVDTQYF
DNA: TGTGCCAGCAGCGCGTACGGGGCGGGGGTGGTAGATACGCAGTATTTT

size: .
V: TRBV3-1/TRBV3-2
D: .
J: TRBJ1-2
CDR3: CASSQEVGLYGYTF
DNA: TGTGCCAGCAGCCAAGAGGTTGGCCTTTATGGCTACACCTTC

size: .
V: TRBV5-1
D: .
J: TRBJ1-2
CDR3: CASSSNRNSNYGYTF
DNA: TGCGCCAGCAGCTCCAACCGAAACAGTAACTATGGCTACACCTTC

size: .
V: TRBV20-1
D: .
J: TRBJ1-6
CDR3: CSVQSNSPLHF
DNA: TGCAGTGTACAGTCTAATTCACCCCTCCACTTT

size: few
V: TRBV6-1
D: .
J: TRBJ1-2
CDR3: CASSEFPAGATF
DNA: TGTGCCAGCAGTGAATTTCCCGCAGGGGCCACCTTC

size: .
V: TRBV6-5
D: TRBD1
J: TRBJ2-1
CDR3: CASSKGQGGNEQFF
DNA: TGTGCCAGCAGTAAGGGACAGGGGGGCAATGAGCAGTTCTTC

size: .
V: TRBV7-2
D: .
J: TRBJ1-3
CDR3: CASSYTPREPRNTIYF
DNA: TGTGCCAGCAGCTACACGCCTAGGGAACCTAGAAACACCATATATTTT

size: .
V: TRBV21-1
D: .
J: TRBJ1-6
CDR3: CASSYKAGDSPLHF
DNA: TGTGCCAGCAGCTATAAAGCCGGGGATTCACCCCTCCACTTT

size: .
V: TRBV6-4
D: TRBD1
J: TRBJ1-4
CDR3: CASSDGQVNNEKLFF
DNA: TGTGCCAGCAGTGACGGACAGGTGAATAATGAAAAACTGTTTTTT

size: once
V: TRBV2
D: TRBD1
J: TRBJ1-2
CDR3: CASRSGTGYGYTF
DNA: TGTGCCAGCAGGAGCGGGACAGGATATGGCTACACCTTC

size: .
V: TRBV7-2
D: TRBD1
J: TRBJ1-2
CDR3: CASSRTGQDYGYTF
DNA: TGTGCCAGCAGCCGGACAGGGCAAGACTATGGCTACACCTTC

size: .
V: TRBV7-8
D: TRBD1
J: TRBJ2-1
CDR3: CASSLRTGDNEQFF
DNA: TGTGCCAGCAGCCTACGGACAGGGGACAATGAGCAGTTCTTC

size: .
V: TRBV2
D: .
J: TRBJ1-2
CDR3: CASSVQGYNYGYTF
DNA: TGTGCCAGCAGTGTGCAGGGATACAACTATGGCTACACCTTC

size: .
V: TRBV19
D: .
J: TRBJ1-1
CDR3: CASSIGRATEAFF
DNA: TGTGCCAGTAGTATAGGTAGGGCGACTGAAGCTTTCTTT

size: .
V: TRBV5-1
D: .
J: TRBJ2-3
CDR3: CASSPDTATDTQYF
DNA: TGCGCCAGCAGCCCCGACACCGCCACAGATACGCAGTATTTT

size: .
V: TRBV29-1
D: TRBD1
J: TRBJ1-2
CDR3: CSVEVEGGGGYGYTF
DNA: TGCAGCGTTGAAGTCGAGGGAGGGGGCGGCTATGGCTACACCTTC

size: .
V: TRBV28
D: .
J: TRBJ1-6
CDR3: CASSIARVYNSPLHF
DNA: TGTGCCAGCAGTATCGCCCGGGTATATAATTCACCCCTCCACTTT

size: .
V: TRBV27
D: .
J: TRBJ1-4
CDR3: CASSRHAGLNEKLFF
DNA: TGTGCCAGCAGTCGCCACGCGGGACTTAATGAAAAACTGTTTTTT

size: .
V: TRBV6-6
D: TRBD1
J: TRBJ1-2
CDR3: CASSLRTGIGYTF
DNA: TGTGCCAGCAGTCTACGGACAGGGATTGGCTACACCTTC

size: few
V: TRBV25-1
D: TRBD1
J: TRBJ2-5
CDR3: CASARQGTETQYF
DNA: TGTGCCAGCGCCAGACAGGGGACAGAGACCCAGTACTTC

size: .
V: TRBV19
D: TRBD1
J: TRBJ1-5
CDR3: CASSGRTGSSQPQHF
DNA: TGTGCCAGTAGTGGCAGGACAGGATCTTCCCAGCCCCAGCATTTT

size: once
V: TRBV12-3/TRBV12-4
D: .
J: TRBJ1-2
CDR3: CASFWAGGYGYTF
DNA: TGTGCCAGTTTTTGGGCAGGAGGCTATGGCTACACCTTC

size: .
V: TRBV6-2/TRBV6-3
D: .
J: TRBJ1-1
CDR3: CASSPSGRGAEAFF
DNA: TGTGCCAGCAGTCCCTCCGGCAGGGGCGCTGAAGCTTTCTTT

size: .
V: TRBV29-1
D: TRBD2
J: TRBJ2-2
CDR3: CSVRTSGAGELFF
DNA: TGCAGCGTTAGGACTAGCGGCGCCGGGGAGCTGTTTTTT

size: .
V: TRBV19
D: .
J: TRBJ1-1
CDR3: CASRGPEAFF
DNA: TGTGCCAGCCGGGGCCCTGAAGCTTTCTTT

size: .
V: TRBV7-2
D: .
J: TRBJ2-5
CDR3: CASSFTGHKGETQYF
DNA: TGTGCCAGCAGTTTCACTGGACACAAGGGAGAGACCCAGTACTTC

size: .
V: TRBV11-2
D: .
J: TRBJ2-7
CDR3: CASSPNRDYEQYF
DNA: TGTGCCAGCAGCCCCAACAGGGACTACGAGCAGTACTTC

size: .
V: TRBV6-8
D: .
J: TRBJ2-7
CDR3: CASSVRFPLYEQYF
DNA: TGTGCCAGCAGTGTCCGTTTCCCGCTCTACGAGCAGTACTTC

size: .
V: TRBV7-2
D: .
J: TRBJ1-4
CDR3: CASSPGTRNEKLFF
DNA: TGTGCCAGCAGCCCAGGGACCCGAAATGAAAAACTGTTTTTT

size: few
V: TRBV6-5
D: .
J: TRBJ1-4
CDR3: CASSSQGANEKLFF
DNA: TGTGCCAGCAGTTCTCAGGGTGCTAATGAAAAACTGTTTTTT

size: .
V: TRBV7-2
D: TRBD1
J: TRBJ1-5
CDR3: CASSAGGGQPQHF
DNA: TGTGCCAGCAGCGCAGGGGGTGGACAGCCCCAGCATTTT

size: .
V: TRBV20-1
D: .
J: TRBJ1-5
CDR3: CSASGTNQPQHF
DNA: TGCAGTGCTAGTGGCACCAATCAGCCCCAGCATTTT

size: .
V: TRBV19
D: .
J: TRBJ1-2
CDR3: CASSMVVVAGMHYGYTF
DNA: TGTGCCAGTAGTATGGTAGTGGTGGCAGGGATGCACTATGGCTACACCTTC

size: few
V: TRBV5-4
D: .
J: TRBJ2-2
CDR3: CASSLTSPNTGELFF
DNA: TGTGCCAGCAGCTTAACCAGTCCGAACACCGGGGAGCTGTTTTTT

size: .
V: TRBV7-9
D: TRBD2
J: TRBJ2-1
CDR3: CASSPRLAGGPSGEQFF
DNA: TGTGCCAGCAGCCCGAGACTAGCGGGGGGCCCCTCGGGTGAGCAGTTCTTC

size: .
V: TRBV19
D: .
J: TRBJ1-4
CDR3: CASSLEVGREKLFF
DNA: TGTGCCAGTAGCCTGGAGGTGGGGAGGGAAAAACTGTTTTTT

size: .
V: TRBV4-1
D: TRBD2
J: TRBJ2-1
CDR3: CASSQDWGRGGRNEQFF
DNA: TGCGCCAGCAGCCAAGATTGGGGACGGGGGGGCCGCAATGAGCAGTTCTTC

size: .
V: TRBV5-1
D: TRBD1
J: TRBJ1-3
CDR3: CASSLGTGLNGNTIYF
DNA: TGCGCCAGCAGCCTAGGGACAGGGCTAAATGGAAACACCATATATTTT

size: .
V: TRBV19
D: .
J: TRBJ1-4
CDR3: CASTSIIDGGRPNEKLFF
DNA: TGTGCCAGTACCTCGATTATCGATGGGGGTAGGCCTAATGAAAAACTGTTTTTT

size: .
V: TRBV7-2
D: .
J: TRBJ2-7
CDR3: CASSLSGQTYEQYF
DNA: TGTGCCAGCAGCTTGTCAGGGCAGACCTACGAGCAGTACTTC

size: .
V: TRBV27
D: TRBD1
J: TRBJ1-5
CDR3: CASRNRGGSNQPQHF
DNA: TGTGCCAGCAGGAACAGGGGGGGATCCAATCAGCCCCAGCATTTT

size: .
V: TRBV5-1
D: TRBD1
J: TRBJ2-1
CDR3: CASSSGTGGSWDNEQFF
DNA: TGCGCCAGCAGCTCAGGGACAGGGGGCAGCTGGGACAATGAGCAGTTCTTC

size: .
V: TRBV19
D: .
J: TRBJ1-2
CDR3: CASSIADDRFYGYTF
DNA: TGTGCCAGTAGTATAGCAGACGACAGGTTCTATGGCTACACCTTC

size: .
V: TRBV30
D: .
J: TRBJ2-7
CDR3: CAWRTTGRGSEQYF
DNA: TGTGCCTGGAGGACCACCGGCAGGGGCTCCGAGCAGTACTTC

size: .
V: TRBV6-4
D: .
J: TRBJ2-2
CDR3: CASSDRDTGELFF
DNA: TGTGCCAGCAGTGACAGGGACACCGGGGAGCTGTTTTTT

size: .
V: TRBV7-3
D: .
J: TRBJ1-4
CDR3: CASSLRGYEKLFF
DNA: TGTGCCAGCAGCTTGAGGGGGTATGAAAAACTGTTTTTT

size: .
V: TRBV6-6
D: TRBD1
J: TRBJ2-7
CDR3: CASSRDRGRYDEQYF
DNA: TGTGCCAGCAGCCGTGACAGGGGGCGATACGACGAGCAGTACTTC

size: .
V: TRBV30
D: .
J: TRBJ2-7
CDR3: CAWSGNRYEQYF
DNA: TGTGCCTGGAGTGGGAACCGGTACGAGCAGTACTTC

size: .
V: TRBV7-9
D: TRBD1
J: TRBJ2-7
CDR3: CASSLTGLDYEQYF
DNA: TGTGCCAGCAGCTTGACAGGGCTAGACTACGAGCAGTACTTC

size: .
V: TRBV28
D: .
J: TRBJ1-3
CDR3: CATNPGGSGNTIYF
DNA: TGTGCCACCAACCCGGGGGGCTCTGGAAACACCATATATTTT

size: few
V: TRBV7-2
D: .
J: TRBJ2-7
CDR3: CASSLEAQGPREQYF
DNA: TGTGCCAGCAGCTTAGAGGCCCAGGGGCCGAGGGAGCAGTACTTC

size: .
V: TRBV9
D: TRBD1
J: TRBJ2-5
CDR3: CASSPHSDREETQYF
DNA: TGTGCCAGCAGCCCTCACTCGGACAGGGAAGAGACCCAGTACTTC

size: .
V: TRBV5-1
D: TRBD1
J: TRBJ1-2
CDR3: CASSLAQGAGGYTF
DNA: TGCGCCAGCAGCTTAGCACAGGGGGCGGGCGGCTACACCTTC